Listed below are T cell receptor beta chains from one sample, sequenced in a study of patients and donors after allogeneic stem cell transplantation. TCRdb re-derived calls from the RT-PCR reads in MiXCR, one entry per CDR3 protein. This table holds some 150,000 distinct CDR3 sequences, 30% to 45% found once. The sequenced sample consisted of blood, either unsorted or a sorted T cell fraction (not recorded which). The receptors stem from a human donor who was either an allogeneic HSCT recipient or a stem cell or donor lymphocyte infusion donor (not recorded which). It is not recorded whose cells these are; they may come from a transplant donor. The CDR3 runs from the conserved cysteine through the conserved F or W. D genes are given only for firm matches. Expanded clones are given a class, and other clones once, few, many or no size at all.

d_call,clone_size,v_call,j_call,cdr3_nt,cdr3_aa
-,-,TRBV20-1,TRBJ1-3,TGCAGTGCTCTCAGCGAGTTCACCATATATTTT,CSALSEFTIYF
-,-,TRBV3-1,TRBJ1-2,TGTGCCAGCAGCCAAGACGCGGTCGGCTATGGCTACACCTTC,CASSQDAVGYGYTF
-,few,TRBV5-1,TRBJ1-5,TGCGCCAGCAGCCCCACAGGGTATAGCAATCAGCCCCAGCATTTT,CASSPTGYSNQPQHF
TRBD1,few,TRBV10-3,TRBJ1-2,TGTGCCATATACAGGGGGGATGGCTACACCTTC,CAIYRGDGYTF
-,-,TRBV9,TRBJ2-3,TGTGCCAGCAGCGTAGAAGTGACAGGTCCGGTGAGTTTCACGCAGTATTTT,CASSVEVTGPVSFTQYF
-,-,TRBV12-3/TRBV12-4,TRBJ1-4,TGTGCCAGCAGTTTTATGGATCGGTCTGAAAAACTGTTTTTT,CASSFMDRSEKLFF
-,-,TRBV12-5,TRBJ2-5,TGTGCTAGTGGTCCCCGGATAGAGACCCAGTACTTC,CASGPRIETQYF
TRBD1,-,TRBV14,TRBJ2-2,TGTGCCAGCAGCGGAAGGGACAGCAGGACCGGGGAGCTGTTTTTT,CASSGRDSRTGELFF
TRBD2,-,TRBV4-3,TRBJ2-1,TGCGCCAGCAGCCAAGATCTTAGCGGGGGGGCAATTTTATCCGATGAGCAGTTCTTC,CASSQDLSGGAILSDEQFF
-,-,TRBV7-9,TRBJ1-2,TGTGCCAGCAGCTTCCCCCAGGGGCGAGGTGGCTACACCTTC,CASSFPQGRGGYTF
-,-,TRBV7-2,TRBJ1-2,TGTGCCAGCAGCTTACTCCCATCAGGAGGCTACACCTTC,CASSLLPSGGYTF
-,few,TRBV6-1,TRBJ1-1,TGTGCCAGCAGGAACCCCGTGAAGGGGATGAACACTGAAGCTTTCTTT,CASRNPVKGMNTEAFF
-,-,TRBV12-3/TRBV12-4,TRBJ1-1,TGTGCCAGCAGTGTCACAGGGAACACTGAAGCTTTCTTT,CASSVTGNTEAFF
-,-,TRBV5-1,TRBJ1-1,TGCGCCAGCAGCTTGCGGGAGAGTCAAGACACTGAAGCTTTCTTT,CASSLRESQDTEAFF
-,-,TRBV9,TRBJ1-1,TGTGCCAGCAGCGCCGGACTCGGGGTTTTCTTT,CASSAGLGVFF
-,-,TRBV10-3,TRBJ1-2,TGTGCCATCAGATGGACAGATGGCTACACCTTC,CAIRWTDGYTF
-,-,TRBV12-3/TRBV12-4,TRBJ2-5,TGTGCCAGCAGTCCGGGATCACCCCGAGAGACCCAGTACTTC,CASSPGSPRETQYF
-,-,TRBV19,TRBJ2-1,TGTGCCAGTAGTATTGGAAGCTCCTACAATGAGCAGTTCTTC,CASSIGSSYNEQFF
-,-,TRBV9,TRBJ2-7,TGTGCCAGCAGCGTTACCCGGGATCCCTACGAGCAGTACTTC,CASSVTRDPYEQYF
TRBD1,-,TRBV5-1,TRBJ2-2,TGTGCCAGCAGCTATCTAGGGACAGCGAACACCGGGGAGCTGTTTTTT,CASSYLGTANTGELFF
-,few,TRBV6-5,TRBJ1-1,TGTGCCAGCAGTCGATCCCCTGACAAAGCTTTCTTT,CASSRSPDKAFF
-,few,TRBV7-8,TRBJ1-2,TGTGCCAGCAGTTTCAGGGAAGGCTATGGCTACACCTTC,CASSFREGYGYTF
-,few,TRBV4-3,TRBJ1-1,TGCGCCAGCAGCCAAGATCAGCCGGGGAACACTGAAGCTTTCTTT,CASSQDQPGNTEAFF
TRBD1,few,TRBV5-8,TRBJ1-3,TGTGCCAGCAGCGTACAGGGGGGAAACACCATATATTTT,CASSVQGGNTIYF
-,-,TRBV6-2/TRBV6-3,TRBJ1-3,TGTGCCAGCAGTTACGGTCGGACTGGAAACACCATATATTTT,CASSYGRTGNTIYF
TRBD1,-,TRBV5-6,TRBJ1-2,TGTGCCAGCAGCTCCACAGGGGGCGATGGCTACACCTTC,CASSSTGGDGYTF